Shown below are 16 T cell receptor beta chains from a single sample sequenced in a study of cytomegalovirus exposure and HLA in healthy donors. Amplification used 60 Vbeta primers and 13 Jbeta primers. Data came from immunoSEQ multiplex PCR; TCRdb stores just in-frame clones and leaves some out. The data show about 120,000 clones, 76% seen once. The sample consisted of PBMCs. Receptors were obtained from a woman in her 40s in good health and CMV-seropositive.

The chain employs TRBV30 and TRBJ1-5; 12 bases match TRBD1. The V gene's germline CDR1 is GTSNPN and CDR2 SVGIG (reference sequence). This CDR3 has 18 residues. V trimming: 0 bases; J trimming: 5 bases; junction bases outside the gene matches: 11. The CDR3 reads CAWSVTGQGAIGHQPQHF. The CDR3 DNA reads TGTGCCTGGAGTGTAACGGGACAGGGGGCGATCGGCCATCAGCCCCAGCATTTT.

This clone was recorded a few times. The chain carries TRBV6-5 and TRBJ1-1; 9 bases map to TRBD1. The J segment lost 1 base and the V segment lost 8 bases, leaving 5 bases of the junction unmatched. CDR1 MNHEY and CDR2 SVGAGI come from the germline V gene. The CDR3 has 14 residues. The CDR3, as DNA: TGTGCCAGCTCTTCGGGACAGGGGAACACTGAAGCTTTCTTT. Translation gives CASSSGQGNTEAFF.

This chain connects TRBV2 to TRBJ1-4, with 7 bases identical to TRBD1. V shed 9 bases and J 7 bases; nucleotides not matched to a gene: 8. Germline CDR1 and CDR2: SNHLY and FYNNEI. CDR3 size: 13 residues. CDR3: CASIRDSGEKLFF. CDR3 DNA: TGTGCCAGTATCCGGGACAGCGGTGAAAAACTGTTTTTT. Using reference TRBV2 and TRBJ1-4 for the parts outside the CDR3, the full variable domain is EPEVTQTPSHQVTQMGQEVILRCVPISNHLYFYWYRQILGQKVEFLVSFYNNEISEKSEIFDDQFSVERPDGSNFTLKIRSTKLEDSAMYFCASIRDSGEKLFFGSGTQLSVL.

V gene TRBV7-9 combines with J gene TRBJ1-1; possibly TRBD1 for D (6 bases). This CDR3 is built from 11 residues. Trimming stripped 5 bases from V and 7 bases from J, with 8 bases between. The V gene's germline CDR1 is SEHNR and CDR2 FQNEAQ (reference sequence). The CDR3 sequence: CASSPDSEAFF. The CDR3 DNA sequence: TGTGCCAGCAGCCCGGACAGTGAAGCTTTCTTT.

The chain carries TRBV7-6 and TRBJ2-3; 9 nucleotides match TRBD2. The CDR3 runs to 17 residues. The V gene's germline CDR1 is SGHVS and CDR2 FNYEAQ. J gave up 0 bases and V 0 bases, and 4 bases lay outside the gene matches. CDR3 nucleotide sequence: TGTGCCAGCAGCTTAGCAAGACTAGCGGCTAGCACAGATACGCAGTATTTT. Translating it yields CASSLARLAASTDTQYF.

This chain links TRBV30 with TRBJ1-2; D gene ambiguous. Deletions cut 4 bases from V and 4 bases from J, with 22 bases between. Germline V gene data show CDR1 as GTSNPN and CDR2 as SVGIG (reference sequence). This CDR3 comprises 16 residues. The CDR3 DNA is TGTGCCTGGATCTCCCGGGCCTCCCGAGGAGGCTATGGCTACACCTTC. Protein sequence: CAWISRASRGGYGYTF. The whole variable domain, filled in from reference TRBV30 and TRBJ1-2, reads SQTIHQWPATLVQPVGSPLSLECTVEGTSNPNLYWYRQAAGRGLQLLFYSVGIGQISSEVPQNLSASRPQDRQFILSSKKLLLSDSGFYLCAWISRASRGGYGYTFGSGTRLTVV.

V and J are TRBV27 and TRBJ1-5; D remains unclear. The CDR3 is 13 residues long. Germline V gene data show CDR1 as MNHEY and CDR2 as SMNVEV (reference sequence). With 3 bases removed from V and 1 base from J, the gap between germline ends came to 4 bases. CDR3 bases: TGTGCCAGCAGTTTTAGAAGCAATCAGCCCCAGCATTTT. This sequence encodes CASSFRSNQPQHF.

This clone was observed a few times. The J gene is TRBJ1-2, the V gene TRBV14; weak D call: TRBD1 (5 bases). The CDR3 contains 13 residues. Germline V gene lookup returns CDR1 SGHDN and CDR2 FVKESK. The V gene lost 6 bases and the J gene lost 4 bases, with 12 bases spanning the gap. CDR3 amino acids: CASSPQVRYGYTF. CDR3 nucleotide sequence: TGTGCCAGCAGTCCACAGGTTCGCTATGGCTACACCTTC.

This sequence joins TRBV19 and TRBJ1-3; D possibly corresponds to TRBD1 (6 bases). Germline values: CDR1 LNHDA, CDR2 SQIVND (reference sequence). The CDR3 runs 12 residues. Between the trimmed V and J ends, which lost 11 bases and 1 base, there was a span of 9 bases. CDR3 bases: TGTGCCTCACAGGGATCTGGAAACACCATATATTTT. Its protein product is CASQGSGNTIYF.

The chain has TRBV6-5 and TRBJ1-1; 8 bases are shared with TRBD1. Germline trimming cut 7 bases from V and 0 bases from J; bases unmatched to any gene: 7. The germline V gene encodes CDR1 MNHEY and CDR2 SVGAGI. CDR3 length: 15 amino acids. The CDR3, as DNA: TGTGCCAGCATAAGGACAGGGAGCATGAACACTGAAGCTTTCTTT. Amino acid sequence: CASIRTGSMNTEAFF.

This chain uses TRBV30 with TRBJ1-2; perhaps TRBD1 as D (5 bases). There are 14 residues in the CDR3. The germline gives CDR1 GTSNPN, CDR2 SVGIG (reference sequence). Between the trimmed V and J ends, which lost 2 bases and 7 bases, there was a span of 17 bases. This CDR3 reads CAWSLGRVVPGYTF. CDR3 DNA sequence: TGTGCCTGGAGTCTAGGCAGGGTAGTTCCTGGCTACACCTTC.

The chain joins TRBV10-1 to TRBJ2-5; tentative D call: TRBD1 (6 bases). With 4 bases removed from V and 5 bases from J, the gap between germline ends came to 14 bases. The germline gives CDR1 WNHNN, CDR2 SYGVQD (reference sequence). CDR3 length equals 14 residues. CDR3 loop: CASSAGQLGETQYF. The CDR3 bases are TGCGCCAGCAGTGCAGGACAGCTGGGGGAGACCCAGTACTTC.

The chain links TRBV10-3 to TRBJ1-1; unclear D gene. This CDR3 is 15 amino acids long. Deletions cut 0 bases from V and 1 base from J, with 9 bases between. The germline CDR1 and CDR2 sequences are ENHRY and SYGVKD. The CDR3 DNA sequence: TGTGCCATCAGTGAGTCGACTCAAACGAACACTGAAGCTTTCTTT. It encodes CAISESTQTNTEAFF.

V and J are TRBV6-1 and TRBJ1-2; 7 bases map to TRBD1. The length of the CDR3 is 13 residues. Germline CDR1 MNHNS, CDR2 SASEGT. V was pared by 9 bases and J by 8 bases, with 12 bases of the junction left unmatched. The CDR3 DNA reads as TGTGCCAGTGAAACAGGGGAGAATGGAGGCTACACCTTC. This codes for CASETGENGGYTF.

The CDR3 nucleotides read TGTGCCTGGAGTCTCGGGACAGGGGGCTTCACAGATACGCAGTATTTT. Its translation: CAWSLGTGGFTDTQYF. The chain couples TRBV30 to TRBJ2-3; 12 nucleotides align to TRBD1. Germline V gives CDR1 GTSNPN, CDR2 SVGIG (reference sequence). The CDR3 length is 16 residues. J gave up 2 bases and V 2 bases, and 5 bases lay outside the gene matches.

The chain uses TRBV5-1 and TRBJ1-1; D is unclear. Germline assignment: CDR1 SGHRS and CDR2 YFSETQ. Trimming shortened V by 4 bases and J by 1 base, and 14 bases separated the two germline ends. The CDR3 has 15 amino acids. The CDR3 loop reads CASSLGGLPNTEAFF. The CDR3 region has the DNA TGCGCCAGCAGCCTGGGAGGACTGCCGAACACTGAAGCTTTCTTT.